The clone carrying this T cell receptor beta chain has a single count. Selected pancreatic ductal adenocarcinoma patients had undergone surgery without neoadjuvant therapy. The data were taken from a study of T cells in pancreatic ductal adenocarcinoma. Sequencing was performed with immunoSEQ multiplex PCR; in TCRdb, only in-frame clones are kept and a portion is missing. Found here are about 30,000 clones, around 94% of them singletons; the top ten hold less than 2.5%. This CDR3 has 16 amino acids. V was trimmed by 1 base and J by 4 bases, leaving 16 bases between them. Looked up from germline, CDR1 is SNHLY and CDR2 is FYNNEI.

The sample taken for sequencing was PBMCs. The chain employs TRBV2 and TRBJ1-2; perhaps TRBD1 as D (5 bases). The receptor's source is a human donor with pancreatic ductal adenocarcinoma. The chain's CDR3 is CASSEGPRGTTYGYTF. CDR3 sequence (DNA): TGTGCCAGCAGTGAAGGTCCGCGGGGGACCACCTATGGCTACACCTTC.